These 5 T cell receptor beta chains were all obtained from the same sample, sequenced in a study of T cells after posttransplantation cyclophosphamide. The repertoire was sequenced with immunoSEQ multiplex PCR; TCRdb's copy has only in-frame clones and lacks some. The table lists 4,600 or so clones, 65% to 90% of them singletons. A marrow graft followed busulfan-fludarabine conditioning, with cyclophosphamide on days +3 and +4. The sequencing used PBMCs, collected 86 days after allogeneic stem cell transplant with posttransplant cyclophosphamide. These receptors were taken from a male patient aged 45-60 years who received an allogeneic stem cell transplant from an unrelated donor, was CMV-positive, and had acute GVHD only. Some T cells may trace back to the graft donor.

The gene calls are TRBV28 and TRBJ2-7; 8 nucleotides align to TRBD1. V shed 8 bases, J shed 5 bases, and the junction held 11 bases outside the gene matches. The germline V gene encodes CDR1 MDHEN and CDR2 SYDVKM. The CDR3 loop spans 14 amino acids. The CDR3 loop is CASGDYRGVHEQYF. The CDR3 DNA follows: TGTGCCAGCGGAGACTACAGGGGGGTCCACGAGCAGTACTTC.

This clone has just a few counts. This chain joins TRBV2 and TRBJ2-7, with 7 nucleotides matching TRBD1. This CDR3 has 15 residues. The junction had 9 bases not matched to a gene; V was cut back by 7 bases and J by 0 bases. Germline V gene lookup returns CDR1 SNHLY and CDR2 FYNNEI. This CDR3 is CASTYAGTASYEQYF. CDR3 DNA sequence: TGTGCCAGCACCTACGCCGGGACAGCCTCCTACGAGCAGTACTTC.

The CDR3 here is CASSIGSGGTYNEQFF. The CDR3 DNA reads as TGTGCCAGTAGTATAGGTAGCGGGGGGACCTACAATGAGCAGTTCTTC. This chain uses TRBV19 with TRBJ2-1; 10 positions agree with TRBD2. Losses at the gene ends were 1 base for V and 2 bases for J; bases not matched to a gene: 2. The CDR3 is 16 amino acids. Germline V gene data show CDR1 as LNHDA and CDR2 as SQIVND (reference sequence).

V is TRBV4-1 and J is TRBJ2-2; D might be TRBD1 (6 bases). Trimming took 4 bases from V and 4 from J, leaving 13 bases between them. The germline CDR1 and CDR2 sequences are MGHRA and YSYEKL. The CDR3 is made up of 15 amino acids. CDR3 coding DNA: TGCGCCAGCAGCCGTATTGGGGGCGTCACCGGGGAGCTGTTTTTT. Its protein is CASSRIGGVTGELFF.

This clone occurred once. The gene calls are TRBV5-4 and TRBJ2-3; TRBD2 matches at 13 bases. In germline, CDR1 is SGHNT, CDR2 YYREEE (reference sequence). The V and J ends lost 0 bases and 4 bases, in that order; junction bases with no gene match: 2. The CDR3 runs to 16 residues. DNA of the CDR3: TGTGCCAGCAGCTTGGGAGGACTAGCGGGGGCAGATACGCAGTATTTT. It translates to CASSLGGLAGADTQYF.